This is a list of T cell receptor beta chains from one sample in a study of regulatory T cells in long-lasting Graves disease. TCRdb fed the multiplex PCR reads into MiXCR, producing one record per CDR3 protein. The data contain under 450,000 distinct CDR3 sequences, approximately 25% of them singletons. The material sequenced was peripheral blood mononuclear cells (PBMCs), taken when the disease was refractory, from a patient treated with antithyroid drugs. The receptor source for this set is a woman aged 40 to 49 with Graves disease. Both conserved end residues are part of each CDR3. Fields, in order: CDR3 DNA, CDR3 protein, V gene, D gene, clone size, J gene. D genes are given only for firm matches. Not every row has a clone size; where given, it reads once, few, many or a size class.

cdr3_nt: TGTGCCAGCAGTTTGGTGGAGGGGAAAGAGACCCAGTACTTC; cdr3_aa: CASSLVEGKETQYF; v_call: TRBV28; d_call: -; clone_size: many; j_call: TRBJ2-5
cdr3_nt: TGTGCCAGCAGTCGTCGGACTAGCGGGAGGCTTTACGCCTACGAGCAGTACTTC; cdr3_aa: CASSRRTSGRLYAYEQYF; v_call: TRBV27; d_call: TRBD2; clone_size: many; j_call: TRBJ2-7
cdr3_nt: TGCAGTGCTTCGGGACTAGCGGGAGAATCCACCGGGGAGCTGTTTTTT; cdr3_aa: CSASGLAGESTGELFF; v_call: TRBV20-1; d_call: TRBD2; clone_size: few; j_call: TRBJ2-2
cdr3_nt: TGTGCCAGCAGTCCTCCTAGCGGTCGAACGCGGGAGCAGTTCTTC; cdr3_aa: CASSPPSGRTREQFF; v_call: TRBV2; d_call: TRBD2; clone_size: many; j_call: TRBJ2-1
cdr3_nt: TGTGCCAGCAGCTTCGGGCGGGTGACGAGCCAAGAGACCCAGTACTTC; cdr3_aa: CASSFGRVTSQETQYF; v_call: TRBV7-8; d_call: -; clone_size: many; j_call: TRBJ2-5
cdr3_nt: TGTGCCAGCAGCTTATGGGGGAGGGTCGGGGAGACCCAGTACTTC; cdr3_aa: CASSLWGRVGETQYF; v_call: TRBV13; d_call: TRBD2; clone_size: few; j_call: TRBJ2-5
cdr3_nt: TGTGCCAGCAGCCAAGGGTTGACAGGGGACGGCTACACCTTC; cdr3_aa: CASSQGLTGDGYTF; v_call: TRBV14; d_call: TRBD1; clone_size: many; j_call: TRBJ1-2
cdr3_nt: TGTGCCAGCAGCTCCAGGGGGAGGAACACTGAAGCTTTCTTT; cdr3_aa: CASSSRGRNTEAFF; v_call: TRBV11-2; d_call: TRBD1; clone_size: many; j_call: TRBJ1-1
cdr3_nt: TGTGCCAGCTCCGACCCGGCTGGGGACAGGGCTAACTATGGCTACACCTTC; cdr3_aa: CASSDPAGDRANYGYTF; v_call: TRBV6-1; d_call: TRBD1; clone_size: few; j_call: TRBJ1-2
cdr3_nt: TGCAGTGCTAGCGCCGACAGGTACTCCTACAATGAGCAGTTCTTC; cdr3_aa: CSASADRYSYNEQFF; v_call: TRBV20-1; d_call: -; clone_size: -; j_call: TRBJ2-1
cdr3_nt: TGTGCCTGGAGCCGGACAGCCGGCGACGAGCAGTACTTC; cdr3_aa: CAWSRTAGDEQYF; v_call: TRBV30; d_call: -; clone_size: few; j_call: TRBJ2-7
cdr3_nt: TGCAGCGTTGACTACCAGGACCAAGAGACCCAGTACTTC; cdr3_aa: CSVDYQDQETQYF; v_call: TRBV29-1; d_call: -; clone_size: many; j_call: TRBJ2-5
cdr3_nt: TGTGCCAGCAGCCTGCTTAGCGGCACCTACGAGCAGTACTTC; cdr3_aa: CASSLLSGTYEQYF; v_call: TRBV12-3/TRBV12-4; d_call: -; clone_size: many; j_call: TRBJ2-7
cdr3_nt: TGTGCCAGCAGCCCCAACCCACTTAGCGGGAGAGAGACCCAGTACTTC; cdr3_aa: CASSPNPLSGRETQYF; v_call: TRBV7-3; d_call: TRBD2; clone_size: few; j_call: TRBJ2-5
cdr3_nt: TGTGCCAGCAGCTTACGGGACAATGAGCAGTTCTTC; cdr3_aa: CASSLRDNEQFF; v_call: TRBV7-2; d_call: -; clone_size: few; j_call: TRBJ2-1
cdr3_nt: TGCAGCGTCCTCGGACTGGAGACCGCAACTAATGAAAAACTGTTTTTT; cdr3_aa: CSVLGLETATNEKLFF; v_call: TRBV29-1; d_call: -; clone_size: many; j_call: TRBJ1-4
cdr3_nt: TGCAGTGCTACAGGGGACGAGCAGTACTTC; cdr3_aa: CSATGDEQYF; v_call: TRBV20-1; d_call: -; clone_size: -; j_call: TRBJ2-7
cdr3_nt: TGTGCCAGCAGTGAATGGGCCGGGGAGACCCAGTACTTC; cdr3_aa: CASSEWAGETQYF; v_call: TRBV6-4; d_call: -; clone_size: -; j_call: TRBJ2-5
cdr3_nt: TGTGCCAGCAGAGGACAGCAAGAGACCCAGTACTTC; cdr3_aa: CASRGQQETQYF; v_call: TRBV2; d_call: -; clone_size: many; j_call: TRBJ2-5
cdr3_nt: TGTGCCAGCTCCTGGGCCGGCACAGATACGCAGTATTTT; cdr3_aa: CASSWAGTDTQYF; v_call: TRBV18; d_call: -; clone_size: -; j_call: TRBJ2-3
cdr3_nt: TGCAGTGCCGGGGTAAGCAATCAGCCCCAGCATTTT; cdr3_aa: CSAGVSNQPQHF; v_call: TRBV20-1; d_call: -; clone_size: -; j_call: TRBJ1-5
cdr3_nt: TGCAGTGCTCTTACTGGGGGCGGACAGCCCCAGCATTTT; cdr3_aa: CSALTGGGQPQHF; v_call: TRBV20-1; d_call: -; clone_size: -; j_call: TRBJ1-5
cdr3_nt: TGCAGTGCAAAAAATCCGGGACAGCCGAATGAAAAACTGTTTTTT; cdr3_aa: CSAKNPGQPNEKLFF; v_call: TRBV20-1; d_call: TRBD1; clone_size: -; j_call: TRBJ1-4
cdr3_nt: TGTGCCAGCAGTCCCGGACAAGGGGGCACAGATACGCAGTATTTT; cdr3_aa: CASSPGQGGTDTQYF; v_call: TRBV2; d_call: -; clone_size: few; j_call: TRBJ2-3
cdr3_nt: TGCAGTGCTAGACTAAAAGTCGGGGGATCAGTAAAAAATCAGCCCCAGCATTTT; cdr3_aa: CSARLKVGGSVKNQPQHF; v_call: TRBV20-1; d_call: -; clone_size: -; j_call: TRBJ1-5
cdr3_nt: TGTGCCAGCAGTTTATGGAACGAAAGGGCGATTTATGGCTACACCTTC; cdr3_aa: CASSLWNERAIYGYTF; v_call: TRBV28; d_call: -; clone_size: many; j_call: TRBJ1-2
cdr3_nt: TGTGCCAGCAGAAGGGGATCGGCCGAGCAGTACTTC; cdr3_aa: CASRRGSAEQYF; v_call: TRBV25-1; d_call: -; clone_size: few; j_call: TRBJ2-7
cdr3_nt: TGTGCCAGCAGCTTAGCTTGGGGGTCGGGGCAGTACTTC; cdr3_aa: CASSLAWGSGQYF; v_call: TRBV11-2; d_call: -; clone_size: many; j_call: TRBJ2-7
cdr3_nt: TGTGCCAGCAGTAGGGCCCAGGACTCCTACGAGCAGTACTTC; cdr3_aa: CASSRAQDSYEQYF; v_call: TRBV6-2/TRBV6-3; d_call: -; clone_size: -; j_call: TRBJ2-7
cdr3_nt: TGTGCCAGCAGATCCTCCCGGGAGAGGACCTACAATGAGCAGTTCTTC; cdr3_aa: CASRSSRERTYNEQFF; v_call: TRBV2; d_call: -; clone_size: few; j_call: TRBJ2-1
cdr3_nt: TGCAGTGCTTGGACCGGGACAGGGAAATATACGCAGTATTTT; cdr3_aa: CSAWTGTGKYTQYF; v_call: TRBV20-1; d_call: TRBD1; clone_size: -; j_call: TRBJ2-3
cdr3_nt: TGCAGTCTCGTGGCATTTCTTAACACTGAAGCTTTCTTT; cdr3_aa: CSLVAFLNTEAFF; v_call: TRBV20-1; d_call: -; clone_size: many; j_call: TRBJ1-1
cdr3_nt: TGTGCCAGCAGCGCCTCTGGCGGGAGTGGGACCGGGGAGCTGTTTTTT; cdr3_aa: CASSASGGSGTGELFF; v_call: TRBV6-4; d_call: TRBD2; clone_size: -; j_call: TRBJ2-2
cdr3_nt: TGTGCCAGCATCCCTTATGGGGCAGGGGGCGCGGAGACCCAGTACTTC; cdr3_aa: CASIPYGAGGAETQYF; v_call: TRBV6-1; d_call: TRBD1; clone_size: -; j_call: TRBJ2-5
cdr3_nt: TGTGCCAGCACCTCCCGATGGCCGGGGGAGGGCGGGGAGCTGTTTTTT; cdr3_aa: CASTSRWPGEGGELFF; v_call: TRBV27; d_call: TRBD2; clone_size: many; j_call: TRBJ2-2
cdr3_nt: TGTGCCAGCAGCTTAGATCAGGGTGAAACTTTCTTT; cdr3_aa: CASSLDQGETFF; v_call: TRBV11-2; d_call: -; clone_size: -; j_call: TRBJ1-1